This TCR beta chain was found in a study of tumor and adjacent non-tumor tissue in lung cancer. Study-wide context: Stage I to III disease affected ten to eleven men and roughly five women aged roughly 31 to 80. Approximately 4.2 million productive TCRbeta reads were obtained per sample on average. Regarding the study as a whole: Patients with more diverse tumor TCRs had worse survival. Tumor tissue had significantly higher TCR diversity than normal lung.

A remark on this clonotype: Its antigen is as yet unknown.

TCRbeta libraries were built with three rounds of nested PCR, modified from ARM-PCR. TCRdb re-derived calls from the multiplex PCR reads in MiXCR, one entry per CDR3 protein. The table records 90,000 to 100,000 distinct CDR3 sequences, 80% of them present only once. The CDR3 contains 13 residues. Germline CDR1 reads SNHLY; CDR2 reads FYNNEI. The template was RNA from unsorted bulk tissue. Distant lung tissue was collected more than 3 cm away from the tumor edge. This receptor was identified in a man aged 55 to 70 with small cell lung cancer. Sequenced sample: distant non-tumor lung tissue. The gene calls are TRBV2 and TRBJ1-5; 7 bases map to TRBD1. In DNA, the CDR3 is TGTGCTCTAAGAGGACAGGGCAATCAGCCCCAGCATTTT. Residues: CALRGQGNQPQHF.